This T cell receptor (beta chain) was captured by sequencing in a study of T cell repertoires in cytomegalovirus infection. Regarding this clonotype: The antigen is unknown.

Study conclusions and caveats: Cumulative public TCR beta family frequency identified CMV carriers with the relevant HLA.

J gave up 0 bases and V 1 base, and 4 bases lay outside the gene matches. The CDR3 sequence is 16 residues long. CDR1 is SGHKS and CDR2 is YYEKEE in the germline V gene (reference sequence). TCRdb re-called the reads with MiXCR, one entry per CDR3 protein. The sample contains 230,000 or so distinct CDR3 sequences, 15% to 20% of which appear only once. This chain connects TRBV5-5 to TRBJ2-1; 7 bases are shared with TRBD2. Sequencing input: CD8+ T cells from PBMCs. This sequence originates from a human donor in good health (CMV status not recorded). Some clones in this sample may be carry-over from other donors' samples. CDR3 coding DNA: TGTGCCAGCAGCTTGTTCGGGGGGTTCTCCTACAATGAGCAGTTCTTC. It codes for CASSLFGGFSYNEQFF.